The rows below give T cell receptor beta chains drawn from one sample of a study of cytomegalovirus exposure and HLA in healthy donors. Clones were sequenced by immunoSEQ multiplex PCR, and TCRdb holds only the in-frame ones, with some missing. There are some 42,000 clones in the sample, with less than 1.5% held by the top ten. Sample: PBMCs. Receptors were obtained from a man aged 30 to 39 in good health and CMV-seronegative. The CDR3 runs from the conserved cysteine through the conserved F or W. The D gene is left open where the match is weak.

d_call: .; v_call: TRBV6-5; j_call: TRBJ2-7; cdr3_aa: CASSYYPEAAYEQYF; cdr3_nt: TGTGCCAGCAGTTACTACCCCGAGGCCGCCTACGAGCAGTACTTC
d_call: TRBD1; v_call: TRBV29-1; j_call: TRBJ1-1; cdr3_aa: CSVGGTGAGGEAFF; cdr3_nt: TGCAGCGTTGGGGGGACCGGGGCAGGGGGTGAAGCTTTCTTT
d_call: TRBD1; v_call: TRBV7-9; j_call: TRBJ2-1; cdr3_aa: CASSLAHGTGSYNEQFF; cdr3_nt: TGTGCCAGCAGCTTAGCGCACGGGACAGGCTCCTACAATGAGCAGTTCTTC
d_call: .; v_call: TRBV7-9; j_call: TRBJ1-1; cdr3_aa: CASGQSRRGSEAFF; cdr3_nt: TGTGCCAGCGGCCAGAGTAGACGGGGGAGTGAAGCTTTCTTT
d_call: TRBD1; v_call: TRBV30; j_call: TRBJ2-1; cdr3_aa: CAWSAGGMFF; cdr3_nt: TGTGCCTGGAGTGCAGGGGGCATGTTCTTC
d_call: .; v_call: TRBV29-1; j_call: TRBJ2-7; cdr3_aa: CSVGLWGYEQYF; cdr3_nt: TGCAGCGTAGGACTATGGGGTTACGAGCAGTACTTC
d_call: .; v_call: TRBV5-1; j_call: TRBJ2-7; cdr3_aa: CASSPGSGGTSYEQYF; cdr3_nt: TGCGCCAGCAGCCCCGGTTCTGGAGGGACCTCCTACGAGCAGTACTTC
d_call: TRBD1; v_call: TRBV29-1; j_call: TRBJ1-2; cdr3_aa: CSVDLNGQANTF; cdr3_nt: TGCAGCGTTGACCTCAACGGACAGGCAAACACCTTC
d_call: .; v_call: TRBV6-5; j_call: TRBJ1-2; cdr3_aa: CASSPGLLGYGYTF; cdr3_nt: TGTGCCAGCAGCCCAGGATTGTTAGGCTATGGCTACACCTTC
d_call: TRBD1; v_call: TRBV6-5; j_call: TRBJ1-6; cdr3_aa: CASRRTGGLSPLHF; cdr3_nt: TGTGCCAGCAGGCGGACAGGGGGACTTTCACCCCTCCACTTT
d_call: .; v_call: TRBV5-8; j_call: TRBJ1-2; cdr3_aa: CASSLTQSTGTRGRTF; cdr3_nt: TGTGCCAGCAGCTTGACCCAATCCACAGGGACCAGGGGTAGGACCTTC
d_call: .; v_call: TRBV5-6; j_call: TRBJ2-7; cdr3_aa: CASSSGGGGTIPYEQYF; cdr3_nt: TGTGCCAGCAGCTCTGGGGGGGGCGGGACGATCCCCTACGAGCAGTACTTC
d_call: .; v_call: TRBV7-9; j_call: TRBJ2-7; cdr3_aa: CASSISYEQYF; cdr3_nt: TGTGCCAGCAGCATCAGCTACGAGCAGTACTTC
d_call: .; v_call: TRBV7-9; j_call: TRBJ2-5; cdr3_aa: CASSFGGRLQETQYF; cdr3_nt: TGTGCCAGCAGCTTCGGGGGTCGGCTCCAAGAGACCCAGTACTTC
d_call: .; v_call: TRBV4-2; j_call: TRBJ2-1; cdr3_aa: CASSRLSLQADDNEQFF; cdr3_nt: TGTGCCAGCAGCCGTCTTAGCCTACAAGCGGATGACAATGAGCAGTTCTTC
d_call: .; v_call: TRBV19; j_call: TRBJ1-1; cdr3_aa: CASSLGRLAFF; cdr3_nt: TGTGCCAGTAGTCTTGGGAGATTGGCTTTCTTT
d_call: .; v_call: TRBV5-4; j_call: TRBJ1-1; cdr3_aa: CASSLRGYTEAFF; cdr3_nt: TGTGCCAGCAGCTTGAGAGGGTACACTGAAGCTTTCTTT
d_call: .; v_call: TRBV6-5; j_call: TRBJ1-1; cdr3_aa: CASRPDGMNTEAFF; cdr3_nt: TGTGCCAGCAGGCCGGACGGGATGAACACTGAAGCTTTCTTT
d_call: TRBD2; v_call: TRBV4-3; j_call: TRBJ2-5; cdr3_aa: CASSQDRVAGETQYF; cdr3_nt: TGCGCCAGCAGCCAAGATCGGGTAGCGGGCGAGACCCAGTACTTC
d_call: TRBD1; v_call: TRBV7-2; j_call: TRBJ2-5; cdr3_aa: CASSLARTGLQETQYF; cdr3_nt: TGTGCCAGCAGCTTAGCCAGGACAGGGCTACAAGAGACCCAGTACTTC
d_call: .; v_call: TRBV5-1; j_call: TRBJ2-2; cdr3_aa: CASSLSRGLSTGELFF; cdr3_nt: TGCGCCAGCAGCTTGTCACGCGGATTGAGCACCGGGGAGCTGTTTTTT
d_call: TRBD1; v_call: TRBV28; j_call: TRBJ1-6; cdr3_aa: CASTEPDRGRTPLHF; cdr3_nt: TGTGCCAGCACCGAGCCAGACAGGGGCAGGACACCCCTCCACTTT
d_call: .; v_call: TRBV7-3; j_call: TRBJ1-1; cdr3_aa: CASSLFVGEAEAFF; cdr3_nt: TGTGCCAGCAGCTTATTTGTAGGGGAGGCTGAAGCTTTCTTT
d_call: .; v_call: TRBV5-4; j_call: TRBJ1-1; cdr3_aa: CASSLEAAKTAFF; cdr3_nt: TGTGCCAGCAGCTTGGAGGCGGCTAAGACGGCTTTCTTT
d_call: TRBD2; v_call: TRBV11-2; j_call: TRBJ2-7; cdr3_aa: CASSLGPSGGPSSYEQYF; cdr3_nt: TGTGCCAGCAGCTTAGGCCCTAGCGGGGGGCCAAGCTCCTACGAGCAGTACTTC
d_call: TRBD1; v_call: TRBV27; j_call: TRBJ2-7; cdr3_aa: CASSRTWTGNYEQYF; cdr3_nt: TGTGCCAGCAGTCGAACGTGGACAGGGAACTACGAGCAGTACTTC
d_call: TRBD2; v_call: TRBV4-1; j_call: TRBJ2-2; cdr3_aa: CASSHPGRAWGELFF; cdr3_nt: TGCGCCAGCAGCCATCCCGGGAGGGCCTGGGGGGAGCTGTTTTTT
d_call: .; v_call: TRBV10-3; j_call: TRBJ2-5; cdr3_aa: CAISAGADGETQYF; cdr3_nt: TGTGCCATCAGTGCGGGAGCTGATGGGGAGACCCAGTACTTC
d_call: .; v_call: TRBV5-1; j_call: TRBJ2-7; cdr3_aa: CASSLNTGSYEQYF; cdr3_nt: TGCGCCAGCAGCTTGAATACAGGGAGCTACGAGCAGTACTTC
d_call: TRBD1; v_call: TRBV18; j_call: TRBJ2-7; cdr3_aa: CASSAGTVVYEQYF; cdr3_nt: TGTGCCAGCTCAGCCGGGACAGTCGTTTACGAGCAGTACTTC
d_call: .; v_call: TRBV11-2; j_call: TRBJ2-7; cdr3_aa: CASSYLNYEQYF; cdr3_nt: TGTGCCAGCAGCTACCTAAACTACGAGCAGTACTTC
d_call: TRBD2; v_call: TRBV6-4; j_call: TRBJ2-3; cdr3_aa: CASSDSTSGSTDTQYF; cdr3_nt: TGTGCCAGCAGTGACTCTACTAGCGGGAGCACAGATACGCAGTATTTT
d_call: .; v_call: TRBV9; j_call: TRBJ2-3; cdr3_aa: CASNRKTGFLRTSSSTDTQYF; cdr3_nt: TGTGCCAGCAACCGAAAAACCGGGTTCCTTCGTACTAGTTCTAGCACAGATACGCAGTATTTT
d_call: .; v_call: TRBV4-2; j_call: TRBJ1-1; cdr3_aa: CASSPGYRDTEAFF; cdr3_nt: TGTGCCAGCAGCCCAGGTTACAGGGACACTGAAGCTTTCTTT
d_call: .; v_call: TRBV19; j_call: TRBJ1-2; cdr3_aa: CASSSGPNYGYTF; cdr3_nt: TGTGCCAGTAGCTCAGGGCCCAACTATGGCTACACCTTC
d_call: .; v_call: TRBV18; j_call: TRBJ2-3; cdr3_aa: CASSPRSGDTQYF; cdr3_nt: TGTGCCAGCTCCCCGCGATCGGGAGATACGCAGTATTTT